This T cell receptor (beta chain) was captured in a study of blood T cell repertoires in COVID-19. Background on the study: COVID-19 samples, acute and convalescent, were from the United States, Italy and Spain. In each case, the material was cDNA or gDNA derived from T cells, B-cell-depleted T cells, or PBMCs.

This clone came up a few times. Trimming removed 7 bases at V and 7 bases at J, with 14 bases between. CDR1 and CDR2 (germline): LNHDA, SQIVND (reference sequence). The CDR3 sequence is 14 residues long. Authors' methods: Reference gene primer amplification gave estimated nucleated cell counts. The method was immunoSEQ multiplex PCR; TCRdb's version includes in-frame clones alone and lacks a portion of them. That table supplies the V and J calls and clone size; D and trimming were determined from the DNA. This sample has 250,000 to 400,000 clones, with approximately 89% found just once. Enrolled during active infection, Seattle patients were then followed longitudinally.

This chain joins TRBV19 and TRBJ1-6; D is unclear. This TCR was sampled from a woman aged 30 to 39 with COVID-19, enrolled during active disease. Sequences were obtained from peripheral blood. CDR3 sequence: CASNLGRENSPLHF. In DNA, the CDR3 is TGTGCCAGTAACCTTGGACGGGAAAATTCACCCCTCCACTTT.